These 22 T cell receptor beta chains share one sample of origin, sequenced in a study of metastatic and nonmetastatic thyroid tumors. Before thyroid surgery, none of the patients had received any treatment. With MiXCR, TCRdb reprocessed the PCR reads. Of some 90,000 clones detected, approximately 9% appear once; the ten largest clones hold 8.8%. The sample was blood. These receptors all come from a female donor with papillary thyroid cancer or a benign thyroid nodule (not recorded which). Some clones in this sample may be carry-over from other donors' samples.

This clone has a count of ten or more. Other DNA sequences within the sample encode an identical CDR3. The J gene is TRBJ2-1, the V gene TRBV12-3 or TRBV12-4, with D uncertain. The CDR3 totals 12 residues. The V end lost 6 bases, the J end lost 9 bases, and 12 bases lay between the germline ends. The CDR3 is CASSRLDGEQFF. The DNA for the CDR3 is TGTGCCAGCAGCCGCCTAGATGGTGAGCAGTTCTTC.

This clone was observed many times. The rearrangement joins TRBV5-1 to TRBJ2-5; TRBD2 matches 9 bases. Germline CDR1 reads SGHRS; CDR2 reads YFSETQ. V shed 0 bases and J 3 bases; nucleotides not matched to a gene: 0. CDR3 length equals 14 residues. DNA of the CDR3: TGCGCCAGCAGCTTGGGGACTAGCGAAGAGACCCAGTACTTC. Protein product: CASSLGTSEETQYF.

This clone has a count of ten or more. The sample has other DNA sequences that encode this CDR3 too. This rearrangement joins TRBV20-1 to TRBJ2-7; D call uncertain. Germline V gives CDR1 DFQATT, CDR2 SNEGSKA (reference sequence). There are 12 residues in the CDR3. V lost 3 bases to trimming and J lost 0 bases, with 6 bases between them. The CDR3: CSASPASYEQYF. For the CDR3, the DNA is TGCAGTGCTAGTCCAGCCTCCTACGAGCAGTACTTC.

This clone was detected many times. The rearrangement links TRBV6-1 to TRBJ2-3; the D gene is possibly TRBD1 (6 bases). Germline loops: CDR1 MNHNS, CDR2 SASEGT. The CDR3 loop spans 16 amino acids. V was trimmed by 2 bases and J by 0 bases, leaving 12 bases between them. The CDR3 loop reads CASSELGHLSTDTQYF. In DNA, the CDR3 is TGTGCCAGCAGTGAACTGGGACACCTAAGCACAGATACGCAGTATTTT.

This clone has a count of ten or more. Written as DNA, the CDR3 is TGTGCCAGCAGTTTAGACGTGACCTACGAGCAGTACTTC. This gives the protein CASSLDVTYEQYF. The chain employs TRBV27 and TRBJ2-7, with D hard to call. The V and J ends lost 2 bases and 2 bases respectively, with 7 bases between them. Germline values: CDR1 MNHEY, CDR2 SMNVEV (reference sequence). The CDR3 contains 13 residues.

This clone has at least ten counts. This chain links TRBV12-3 or TRBV12-4 with TRBJ2-5; 7 nucleotides match TRBD1. With V trimmed by 5 bases and J by 3 bases, 6 bases remained unmatched. CDR3 length: 14 amino acids. For the CDR3, the DNA is TGTGCCAGCAGTCCTATCACAGGGGAAGAGACCCAGTACTTC. Its translation: CASSPITGEETQYF.

In this sample, this clone turned up many times. CDR3 protein: CASSLAGSTDTQYF. In DNA form, the CDR3 reads TGTGCCAGCAGCTTGGCTGGGTCCACAGATACGCAGTATTTT. The chain couples TRBV5-6 to TRBJ2-3, with unresolved D. Germline V CDR1 and CDR2: SGHDT, YYEEEE. This CDR3 region has 14 residues. V lost 0 bases, J lost 2 bases, and 7 bases lay in between. Full variable domain (outside the CDR3, taken from reference TRBV5-6 and TRBJ2-3): DAGVTQSPTHLIKTRGQQVTLRCSPKSGHDTVSWYQQALGQGPQFIFQYYEEEERQRGNFPDRFSGHQFPNYSSELNVNALLLGDSALYLCASSLAGSTDTQYFGPGTRLTVL.

The chain combines TRBV6-6 with TRBJ1-1; 8 positions match TRBD1. J lost 1 base, V lost 1 base, and 5 bases had no gene match. The CDR3 sequence is 16 residues long. Germline loops: CDR1 MNHNY, CDR2 SVGAGI (reference sequence). Written as DNA, the CDR3 is TGTGCCAGCAGTTACTTACTCAGGGGGCGGAACACTGAAGCTTTCTTT. This codes for CASSYLLRGRNTEAFF.

The chain has TRBV20-1 and TRBJ1-5, with a tentative D call TRBD1 (5 bases). Germline CDR1 is DFQATT and CDR2 is SNEGSKA (reference sequence). The V gene lost 3 bases and the J gene lost 10 bases, with 19 bases spanning the gap. CDR3 size: 14 residues. The CDR3 spells CSASRFDQGHPQHF. DNA of the CDR3: TGCAGTGCTAGTCGTTTCGATCAAGGACACCCCCAGCATTTT.

This clone was counted at least ten times. The chain uses TRBV6-1 and TRBJ2-3, with 15 bases lining up with TRBD2. CDR1 and CDR2 from the germline V gene are MNHNS and SASEGT. This CDR3 contains 18 residues. The junction had 9 bases not matched to a gene; V was cut back by 6 bases and J by 2 bases. The CDR3 sequence: CASRLWTSGGGDTDTQYF. CDR3 sequence (DNA): TGTGCCAGCAGACTGTGGACTAGCGGGGGGGGGGACACAGATACGCAGTATTTT.

The sample holds many counts of this clone. The chain links TRBV7-3 to TRBJ2-3; possibly TRBD1 or TRBD2 for D (7 bases each). There are 13 residues in the CDR3. Germline V gene data show CDR1 as SGHTA and CDR2 as FQGTGA. The V and J ends lost 4 bases and 11 bases respectively, with 16 bases between them. The CDR3 nucleotides read TGTGCCAGCAGCTATCAGGGGGAGGGGAGGCAGTATTTT. It specifies CASSYQGEGRQYF.

The chain uses TRBV20-1 and TRBJ2-7; D is unclear. The CDR3 covers 12 residues. Germline-derived CDR1 and CDR2 are DFQATT and SNEGSKA (reference sequence). Trimming removed 5 bases at V and 3 bases at J, with 11 bases between. The CDR3 DNA follows: TGCAGTGCTGGCTCGATTCGCTACGAGCAGTACTTC. This sequence encodes CSAGSIRYEQYF.

This clone showed up just a few times. This clone may be a read error of a much larger clone one base away. This sequence joins TRBV6-2 or TRBV6-3 and TRBJ2-1; D is unresolved. Germline V lookup: CDR1 MNHEY, CDR2 SVGEGT. The CDR3 loop spans 12 amino acids. The CDR3 DNA is TGTTCCAGCACTCGTGGGAACAATGAGCAGTTCTTC. As protein: CSSTRGNNEQFF.

This clone was seen many times. The chain is built from TRBV6-1 and TRBJ2-5, with 8 bases identical to TRBD2. The V gene end was trimmed by 4 bases and the J gene end by 6 bases; junction bases not matched to a gene: 10. The germline CDR1 and CDR2 sequences are MNHNS and SASEGT. CDR3 length: 15 residues. The CDR3 here is CASSAGGGPGKTQYF. The CDR3 region has the DNA TGTGCCAGCAGTGCCGGCGGGGGGCCGGGCAAGACCCAGTACTTC.

This clone has ten or more counts. This sequence joins TRBV6-4 and TRBJ2-3; 7 positions match TRBD2. Per the germline V gene, CDR1 is MRHNA and CDR2 is SNTAGT. Trimming at V came to 0 bases and at J to 4 bases, leaving 7 bases not matched to a gene. The CDR3 is 16 residues long. Here the CDR3 reads CASSDSLGRGSDTQYF. The DNA of the CDR3 is TGTGCCAGCAGTGACTCGCTTGGGAGGGGATCAGATACGCAGTATTTT.

This clone came up many times. The chain couples TRBV6-1 to TRBJ2-3; D is perhaps TRBD1 (6 bases). Trimming took off 7 bases at V and 2 bases at J, with 16 bases between the two ends. Germline V gene data show CDR1 as MNHNS and CDR2 as SASEGT. The CDR3 is made up of 15 amino acids. CDR3 bases: TGTGCCAGCACGAGTGGGACACCGATCACAGATACGCAGTATTTT. Encoded protein: CASTSGTPITDTQYF.

This clone occurred once. The chain links TRBV30 to TRBJ1-5; D not certain. The germline gives CDR1 GTSNPN, CDR2 SVGIG (reference sequence). Trimming pared 3 bases from V and 3 bases from J, leaving 15 bases between. This CDR3 spans 15 amino acids. The CDR3 protein is CAWRAVLNINQPQHF. Here the CDR3 DNA reads TGTGCCTGGAGGGCAGTGCTTAATATCAATCAGCCCCAGCATTTT. Full variable domain (remainder filled in from reference TRBV30 and TRBJ1-5): SQTIHQWPATLVQPVGSPLSLECTVEGTSNPNLYWYRQAAGRGLQLLFYSVGIGQISSEVPQNLSASRPQDRQFILSSKKLLLSDSGFYLCAWRAVLNINQPQHFGDGTRLSIL.

This clone showed up just a few times. The chain combines TRBV4-2 with TRBJ2-5, with a tentative D call TRBD1 (6 bases). Trimming shortened V by 0 bases and J by 1 base, and 24 bases separated the two germline ends. The CDR3 is 20 residues long. Germline V gene sequence: CDR1 LGHNA, CDR2 YNFKEQ. CDR3 loop: CASSQDEIETGISIQETQYF. CDR3 coding DNA: TGTGCCAGCAGCCAAGATGAGATCGAGACAGGTATTTCCATCCAAGAGACCCAGTACTTC.

At least ten counts were recorded for this clone. CDR3 coding DNA: TGTGCCAGCAGCCTACTAACGCGGGGGTACGAGCAGTACTTC. Protein product: CASSLLTRGYEQYF. The chain joins TRBV11-2 to TRBJ2-7, with 7 bases aligning to TRBD2. Germline V CDR1 and CDR2: SGHAT, FQNNGV. There are 14 residues in the CDR3. V lost 5 bases to trimming and J lost 4 bases; unmatched junction nucleotides: 8. Using reference TRBV11-2 and TRBJ2-7 for the parts outside the CDR3, the full variable domain is EAGVAQSPRYKIIEKRQSVAFWCNPISGHATLYWYQQILGQGPKLLIQFQNNGVVDDSQLPKDRFSAERLKGVDSTLKIQPAKLEDSAVYLCASSLLTRGYEQYFGPGTRLTVT.

This clone has at least ten counts. V gene TRBV9 combines with J gene TRBJ2-7; 11 bases line up with TRBD1. The CDR3 runs to 17 residues. V lost 4 bases and J lost 5; bases outside the gene matches: 14. CDR1 SGDLS and CDR2 YYNGEE come from the germline V gene. CDR3 bases: TGTGCCAGCAGCCTCGTTGCTGGTGGACAGGGGGCAGACGAGCAGTACTTC. Protein sequence: CASSLVAGGQGADEQYF. Variable domain in full (rest from reference TRBV9 and TRBJ2-7): DSGVTQTPKHLITATGQRVTLRCSPRSGDLSVYWYQQSLDQGLQFLIQYYNGEERAKGNILERFSAQQFPDLHSELNLSSLELGDSALYFCASSLVAGGQGADEQYFGPGTRLTVT.

To note about this clone: A read error may explain this, as a much larger clone is one base away. This chain links TRBV24-1 with TRBJ2-5; TRBD1 might be the D (5 bases). V was cut by 3 bases and J by 10 bases, with 8 bases left in between. From germline, CDR1 is KGHDR and CDR2 SFDVKD. The CDR3 runs 11 residues. The CDR3 DNA reads TGTGCCACCAGTGATAGCAGGGACCAGTACTTC. It yields the protein CATSDSRDQYF.

This clone has ten or more counts. V and J are TRBV5-1 and TRBJ2-6; D not resolved. The CDR3 extends over 16 amino acids. V was trimmed by 0 bases and J by 2 bases, leaving 9 bases between them. The V gene's germline CDR1 is SGHRS and CDR2 YFSETQ. CDR3 in DNA: TGCGCCAGCAGCTTGGAGAGGTCTACTGGGGCCAACGTCCTGACTTTC. The encoded protein is CASSLERSTGANVLTF.